The clone carrying this TCR beta chain was detected a few times. Antigen specificity is unknown. Germline V CDR1 and CDR2: DFQATT, SNEGSKA (reference sequence). V was pared by 6 bases and J by 5 bases, with 8 bases between. The CDR3 totals 11 residues. Cells designated naive CD8 were CD45RO-negative and were positively selected for CCR7, with terminally differentiated effector memory CD45RA+ cells excluded. The data were taken from a study of shared clonotypes between healthy human individuals. Points from the study as a whole: It was observed that roughly 5% of naive CD4 clonotypes were shared across several donors. The genetic and exposure-history diversity represented was limited by few donors.

The repertoire was sequenced with immunoSEQ multiplex PCR; TCRdb's copy has only in-frame clones and lacks some. In the table there are under 850,000 clones, 85% to 95% of which are singletons. This TCR derives from a man aged 30 to 39 in good health. The sequenced material came from naive CD8+ T cells sorted from blood. V is TRBV20-1 and J is TRBJ2-1; no definite D call. The CDR3 DNA reads TGCAGTGCCACCAAGGACAATGAGCAGTTCTTC. Encoded protein: CSATKDNEQFF.